What follows is one T cell receptor (beta chain) and its context. What it binds is unknown. The PCR made use of 60 Vbeta and 13 Jbeta primers. Using immunoSEQ multiplex PCR, the repertoire was profiled, and TCRdb retains in-frame clones only, with some absent. Counted here are about 82,000 clones, 78% occurring once; the ten biggest clones make up around 5.4%. The CDR3 totals 15 residues. The V gene end was trimmed by 5 bases and the J gene end by 2 bases; junction bases not matched to a gene: 4. Germline V gene lookup returns CDR1 MNHNS and CDR2 SASEGT. The sample belongs to a study of cytomegalovirus exposure and HLA in healthy donors. General study results and limits: Most TCR sequences proved rare, with some public TCRs found in many donors. As immune exposure information, only CMV serostatus was available.

The receptor was derived from a male donor in good health and CMV-seropositive. The rearrangement uses TRBV6-1 and TRBJ2-5, with 11 bases aligning to TRBD2. Specimen: PBMCs. This CDR3 is CASSNLAGGQETQYF. In DNA form, the CDR3 reads TGTGCCAGCAGTAACCTAGCGGGGGGACAAGAGACCCAGTACTTC.